This entry describes one TCR beta chain. Per the original data handling: Reference gene primer amplification yielded estimated nucleated cell counts. Produced via immunoSEQ multiplex PCR; TCRdb's table is partial and in-frame only. The V and J calls and clone size are taken from that table; D and trimming were inferred from the DNA. This table has about 76,000 clones, 88% appearing once. The data are from a study of blood T cell repertoires in COVID-19. In the study overall: Samples taken during acute and convalescent COVID-19 were collected in the United States, Italy and Spain. In each case, the material was cDNA or gDNA derived from T cells, B-cell-depleted T cells, or PBMCs.

The CDR3 totals 14 residues. The source material was peripheral blood. This TCR came from a middle-aged man with active COVID-19. The rearrangement uses TRBV12-1 and TRBJ2-5; TRBD1 is taken as the D call from the table, unchecked against the DNA. TRBV12-1 is tagged as a pseudogene. CDR3 protein: CASSSKRGRETQYF. CDR3 nucleotides: TGTGCCAGCAGCTCGAAAAGGGGGCGGGAGACCCAGTACTTC.